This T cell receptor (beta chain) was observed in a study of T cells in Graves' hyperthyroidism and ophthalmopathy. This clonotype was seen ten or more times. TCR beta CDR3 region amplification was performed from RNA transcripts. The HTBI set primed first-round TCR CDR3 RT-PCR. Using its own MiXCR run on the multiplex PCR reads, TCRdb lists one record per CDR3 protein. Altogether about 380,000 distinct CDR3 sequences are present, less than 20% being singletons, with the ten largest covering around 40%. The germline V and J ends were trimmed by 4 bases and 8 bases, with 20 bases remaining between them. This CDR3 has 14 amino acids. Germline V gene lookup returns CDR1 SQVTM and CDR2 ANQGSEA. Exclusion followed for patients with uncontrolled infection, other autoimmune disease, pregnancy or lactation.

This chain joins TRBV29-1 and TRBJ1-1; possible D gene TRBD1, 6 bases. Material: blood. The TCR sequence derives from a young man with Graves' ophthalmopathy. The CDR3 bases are TGCAGCGTTGGCTCAACAGGGCTCGGGAGAGAAGCTTTCTTT. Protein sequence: CSVGSTGLGREAFF. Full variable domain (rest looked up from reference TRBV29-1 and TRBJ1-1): SAVISQKPSRDICQRGTSLTIQCQVDSQVTMMFWYRQQPGQSLTLIATANQGSEATYESGFVIDKFPISRPNLTFSTLTVSNMSPEDSSIYLCSVGSTGLGREAFFGQGTRLTVV.